The sequence of this TCR beta chain was determined in a study of T cell responses to AZD1222 COVID-19 vaccine. TCRdb's copy holds only in-frame clones and misses some; the assay was immunoSEQ multiplex PCR. The data hold some 190,000 clones, with about nine tenths observed a single time. V was pared by 6 bases and J by 0 bases, with 15 bases between. The V gene's germline CDR1 is MNHEY and CDR2 SVGAGI. This CDR3 has 15 residues. The source is an adult who received the AZD1222 COVID-19 vaccine. The chain links TRBV6-5 to TRBJ2-7; weak D call: TRBD2 (6 bases). The sample in question was peripheral blood, obtained 28 days after the second AZD1222 dose. The CDR3 loop reads CASRTGTGNSYEQYF. CDR3 DNA: TGTGCCAGCAGAACCGGGACTGGAAACTCCTACGAGCAGTACTTC.